Below are 20 T cell receptor beta chains sequenced from a single sample in a study of blood T cells in healthy people across ages. Together with a sample-barcoded 5' primer, a J-beta primer mix was included in a second PCR lasting about 7 to 11 cycles. TCRdb independently ran MiXCR on the 5' RACE reads; one entry per CDR3 protein. This sample carries about a million distinct CDR3 sequences, around 48% of them seen once, and the ten largest clones take roughly 13%. The sample consisted of blood. Every receptor here comes from a man aged 30-40 years in good health.

The chain carries TRBV6-1 and TRBJ2-7; no clear D. The J call may be wrong; the DNA end is better matched by TRBJ2-5. The CDR3 contains 14 residues. Per the germline V gene, CDR1 is MNHNS and CDR2 is SASEGT. CDR3 in amino acids: CASSEVDAIGTQYF. In nucleotides, the CDR3 is TGTGCCAGCAGTGAAGTTGACGCAATTGGGACCCAGTACTTC.

V usage is TRBV11-3 and J usage is TRBJ1-2; D is unresolved. The CDR3 covers 15 residues. Germline assignment: CDR1 SGHNT and CDR2 YENEEA. Trimming left V 4 bases short and J 3 bases short, with 15 bases between. DNA for the CDR3: TGTGCCAGCAGCTATGACTCGGCGGCCCACTATGGCTACACCTTC. This translates into CASSYDSAAHYGYTF.

The rearrangement uses TRBV7-2 and TRBJ2-1, with 9 bases lining up with TRBD2. The assigned J gene may be wrong: the sequence end matches TRBJ2-7 better. The germline V gene encodes CDR1 SGHTA and CDR2 FQGNSA. CDR3 length equals 15 residues. CDR3 DNA: TGTGCCAGCAGCTCGCGGGGGGGCGACTACAATGAGCAGTACTTC. It yields the protein CASSSRGGDYNEQYF.

This clonotype occurred a few times. The chain employs TRBV20-1 and TRBJ1-2; TRBD1 matches at 7 bases. After removal of 0 bases from V and 6 bases from J, the junction contained 10 bases not matched to a gene. CDR3 length: 15 residues. Germline V lookup: CDR1 DFQATT, CDR2 SNEGSKA (reference sequence). This CDR3 reads CSARDRGRGNNGYTF. As DNA, the CDR3 is TGCAGTGCTAGAGATAGGGGCAGGGGGAATAATGGCTACACCTTC.

This chain connects TRBV7-2 to TRBJ2-2, with D perhaps TRBD1 or TRBD2 (6 bases each). With 1 base removed from V and 0 bases from J, the gap between germline ends came to 12 bases. CDR1 and CDR2 (germline): SGHTA, FQGNSA. The CDR3 spans 17 residues. CDR3 DNA: TGTGCCAGCAGCTTAGTTTCGGGGGCAACGAACACCGGGGAGCTGTTTTTT. Its protein is CASSLVSGATNTGELFF.

This clonotype was observed a handful of times. The V call is TRBV5-1, the J call TRBJ2-3; TRBD1 aligns across 10 bases. Germline lookup yields CDR1 SGHRS and CDR2 YFSETQ. V lost 3 bases, J lost 5 bases, and 9 bases stayed unmatched. CDR3 length equals 16 residues. In DNA form, the CDR3 reads TGCGCCAGCAGCTCGAGATTGACAGGGGGCATAGATACGCAGTATTTT. Amino acids: CASSSRLTGGIDTQYF.

The sample holds a few counts of this clonotype. The junction departs from germline at one end; a sequencing error may be responsible. The J gene is TRBJ1-1, the V gene TRBV5-1, with 8 positions matching TRBD1. There are 14 residues in the CDR3. The germline V gene has CDR1 SGHRS and CDR2 YFSETQ. Written as DNA, the CDR3 is TGTGCCAGCAGTTTACAGGGGGGGAACACTGAAGCTTTCTTT. Its protein product is CASSLQGGNTEAFF. Full variable domain (remainder filled in from reference TRBV5-1 and TRBJ1-1): KAGVTQTPRYLIKTRGQQVTLSCSPISGHRSVSWYQQTPGQGLQFLFEYFSETQRNKGNFPGRFSGRQFSNSRSEMNVSTLELGDSALYLCASSLQGGNTEAFFGQGTRLTVV.

The genes are TRBV7-2 and TRBJ2-1, with D maybe TRBD1 (6 bases). Germline values: CDR1 SGHTA, CDR2 FQGNSA. V lost 1 base to trimming and J lost 6 bases, with 13 bases between them. The CDR3 is made up of 15 amino acids. The CDR3 sequence is CASSLEWGLRNEQFF. CDR3 nucleotide sequence: TGTGCCAGCAGCTTAGAGTGGGGGCTGCGCAATGAGCAGTTCTTC.

The rearrangement uses TRBV9 and TRBJ2-3; no clear D. CDR3 length: 15 amino acids. From germline, CDR1 is SGDLS and CDR2 YYNGEE. V was shortened by 0 bases and J by 3 bases, with 11 bases between the two germline ends. The CDR3 DNA is TGTGCCAGCAGCGTAGATCCTGGTATGACAGATACGCAGTATTTT. Its protein product is CASSVDPGMTDTQYF.

This clonotype appeared many times. This chain joins TRBV7-2 and TRBJ2-6, with D perhaps matching TRBD2 (6 bases). This CDR3 region has 18 residues. The germline V gene has CDR1 SGHTA and CDR2 FQGNSA. Trimming shortened V by 3 bases and J by 0 bases, and 15 bases separated the two germline ends. CDR3 in amino acids: CASSFVQDYRSGANVLTF. The CDR3 DNA reads TGTGCCAGCAGCTTCGTTCAGGACTATCGCTCTGGGGCCAACGTCCTGACTTTC.

This clonotype was seen only once. The junction does not match germline at one end; this may be a read error. This chain uses TRBV27 with TRBJ1-2, with D possibly TRBD1 on 5 matching bases. The V gene's germline CDR1 is MNHEY and CDR2 SMNVEV (reference sequence). This CDR3 has 13 amino acids. This CDR3 is CASSVSLGDGYTF. DNA of the CDR3: TGTGCCAGCAGTGTATCTCTAGGGGATGGCTACACCTTC.

The J gene is TRBJ2-1, the V gene TRBV27; D not resolved. CDR3 size: 12 residues. From germline, CDR1 is MNHEY and CDR2 SMNVEV (reference sequence). Deletions cut 7 bases from V and 5 bases from J, with 9 bases between. The CDR3 nucleotides are TGTGCCAGCAAGCGAGGTAACAATGAGCAGTTCTTC. Translated: CASKRGNNEQFF.

The chain recombines TRBV7-9 with TRBJ2-7, with 7 bases aligning to TRBD1. The CDR3 has 15 residues. Trimming at V came to 5 bases and at J to 7 bases, leaving 14 bases not matched to a gene. Germline V lookup: CDR1 SEHNR, CDR2 FQNEAQ (reference sequence). CDR3 sequence: CASSDVRQGKIEQYF. The CDR3 coding sequence is TGTGCCAGCAGCGATGTTAGACAGGGTAAAATTGAGCAGTACTTC.

Regarding this clonotype: A much more abundant neighbour one base away suggests this may be a read error. This chain joins TRBV6-4 and TRBJ2-1; D is unclear. This CDR3 is built from 16 residues. Trimming stripped 4 bases from V and 9 bases from J, with 22 bases between. Per the germline V gene, CDR1 is MRHNA and CDR2 is SNTAGT. The CDR3, as DNA: TGTGCCAGCAGTGGCAGATATTGTCTAAAAGTGGGTGAGCAGTTCTTC. Its translation is CASSGRYCLKVGEQFF.

The V call is TRBV6-1, the J call TRBJ1-5, with D possibly being TRBD1 (6 bases). The CDR3 loop spans 13 amino acids. V lost 6 bases and J lost 3, with 9 bases in between. CDR1 is MNHNS, CDR2 SASEGT, per germline. CDR3 sequence (DNA): TGTGCCAGCAGGACAGGCCTCAATCAGCCCCAGCATTTT. The encoded protein is CASRTGLNQPQHF.

In its sample, this clonotype was seen a few times. The chain uses TRBV7-2 and TRBJ2-3; D is possibly TRBD2 (7 bases). CDR1 and CDR2 from the germline V gene are SGHTA and FQGNSA. The CDR3 has 15 amino acids. Trimming shortened V by 10 bases and J by 4 bases, and 21 bases separated the two germline ends. The CDR3 DNA sequence: TGTGCCACTCGACTGGGGGGGGCCGGGGCAGATACGCAGTATTTT. Translating it yields CATRLGGAGADTQYF.

J is TRBJ1-1 and V is TRBV6-2 or TRBV6-3, with no clear D. CDR1 and CDR2 from the germline V gene are MNHEY and SVGEGT. The CDR3 has 14 amino acids. Trimming removed 4 bases at V and 1 base at J, with 10 bases between. The CDR3 region is CASSWGSGNTEAFF. In DNA, the CDR3 is TGTGCCAGCAGTTGGGGATCAGGGAACACTGAAGCTTTCTTT.

With regard to this clonotype: At one of its ends the junction is not consistent with the germline gene, which may arise from a read error. The chain employs TRBV4-1 and TRBJ1-1, with 12 bases fitting TRBD1. The CDR3 extends over 18 amino acids. Germline V gene lookup returns CDR1 MGHRA and CDR2 YSYEKL. The CDR3 region has the DNA TGCGTCAGCAGCCGCACCGGGACAGGGGGCTATGTGGACACTGAAGCTTTCTTT. It encodes CVSSRTGTGGYVDTEAFF.

This clonotype was counted between two and nine times. The V gene is TRBV2, the J gene TRBJ1-2, with D uncertain. The CDR3 consists of 14 residues. Germline V gene sequence: CDR1 SNHLY, CDR2 FYNNEI. V shed 7 bases and J shed 1 base, with 13 bases lying between them. The CDR3: CASIGEGVNYGYTF. CDR3 DNA: TGTGCCAGCATCGGCGAGGGAGTTAACTATGGCTACACCTTC. The complete variable domain, with remaining parts taken from reference TRBV2 and TRBJ1-2, reads EPEVTQTPSHQVTQMGQEVILRCVPISNHLYFYWYRQILGQKVEFLVSFYNNEISEKSEIFDDQFSVERPDGSNFTLKIRSTKLEDSAMYFCASIGEGVNYGYTFGSGTRLTVV.

The V and J genes are TRBV29-1 and TRBJ2-1; possibly TRBD1 for D (5 bases). Germline V CDR1 and CDR2: SQVTM, ANQGSEA. This CDR3 comprises 13 residues. Trimming shortened V by 4 bases and J by 5 bases, and 12 bases separated the two germline ends. The CDR3 reads CSVVGVSDNEQFF. The CDR3 DNA is TGCAGCGTTGTAGGGGTGTCGGACAATGAGCAGTTCTTC.